These 12 T cell receptor beta chains originate from one sample sequenced in a study of cytotoxic CD8 clonotypes in ibrutinib-treated CLL. The repertoire was sequenced with immunoSEQ multiplex PCR; TCRdb's copy has only in-frame clones and lacks some. The sample lists around 310,000 clones, 80% occurring once. The source material was PBMCs, sampled before ibrutinib treatment. Receptors were obtained from a human donor with chronic lymphocytic leukemia.

This chain joins TRBV9 and TRBJ1-1, with a weak D call TRBD1 (6 bases). The CDR3 consists of 13 residues. Trimming left V 6 bases short and J 8 bases short, with 17 bases between. Germline V gene sequence: CDR1 SGDLS, CDR2 YYNGEE. The CDR3 here is CASNTQGRGEAFF. DNA of the CDR3: TGTGCCAGCAACACCCAGGGGAGGGGGGAAGCTTTCTTT.

The chain links TRBV19 to TRBJ2-7, with 10 nucleotides matching TRBD2. The CDR3 is 15 residues long. The germline gives CDR1 LNHDA, CDR2 SQIVND (reference sequence). J gave up 3 bases and V 1 base, and 3 bases lay outside the gene matches. The CDR3 DNA reads TGTGCCAGTAGTATAGTGTCTAGCGGGAGCTACGAGCAGTACTTC. Its protein product is CASSIVSSGSYEQYF.

The rearrangement joins TRBV2 to TRBJ2-7; D not certain. The germline CDR1 and CDR2 sequences are SNHLY and FYNNEI. The CDR3 loop spans 13 amino acids. Trimming took off 4 bases at V and 4 bases at J, with 11 bases between the two ends. The CDR3 spells CASSVLAEYEQYF. The CDR3, as DNA: TGTGCCAGCAGTGTTTTGGCAGAATACGAGCAGTACTTC.

This clone was detected only once. The chain employs TRBV9 and TRBJ2-1; D gene ambiguous. The CDR3 extends over 14 amino acids. Trimming took 4 bases from V and 14 from J, leaving 22 bases between them. CDR1 is SGDLS, CDR2 YYNGEE, per germline. The chain's CDR3 is CASSQDSRVSIKFF. CDR3 DNA: TGTGCCAGCAGCCAGGATTCAAGGGTTTCTATTAAGTTCTTC.

The rearrangement links TRBV7-8 to TRBJ1-4; D gene ambiguous. Trimming shortened V by 1 base and J by 10 bases, and 16 bases separated the two germline ends. This CDR3 has 15 residues. CDR1 SGHVS and CDR2 FQNEAQ come from the germline V gene. The chain's CDR3 is CASSLDRASFGKLFF. In DNA form, the CDR3 reads TGTGCCAGCAGCTTAGATCGTGCGTCTTTCGGAAAACTGTTTTTT. Full variable domain (missing parts from reference TRBV7-8 and TRBJ1-4): GAGVSQSPRYKVAKRGQDVALRCDPISGHVSLFWYQQALGQGPEFLTYFQNEAQLDKSGLPSDRFFAERPEGSVSTLKIQRTQQEDSAVYLCASSLDRASFGKLFFGSGTQLSVL.

The V call is TRBV28, the J call TRBJ2-3, with 9 positions matching TRBD1. Trimming cost V 4 bases and J 8 bases; bases outside gene matches: 10. CDR3 length: 15 amino acids. The germline V gene has CDR1 MDHEN and CDR2 SYDVKM. The CDR3 DNA sequence: TGTGCCAGCAGTTCGACAGGGGGGACTTACGGTACGCAGTATTTT. Translating gives CASSSTGGTYGTQYF.

This rearrangement joins TRBV7-8 to TRBJ1-5; perhaps TRBD1 as D (5 bases). The CDR3 spans 16 residues. Germline values: CDR1 SGHVS, CDR2 FQNEAQ. Trimming removed 1 base from V and 7 bases from J, with 17 bases in between. The CDR3 DNA reads TGTGCCAGCAGCTTAGGGGGCCGCTTGTTGGGGCAGCCCCAGCATTTT. Its translation is CASSLGGRLLGQPQHF.

A single count supports this clone. The chain is built from TRBV15 and TRBJ1-2, with 7 bases matching TRBD1. V lost 8 bases to trimming and J lost 2 bases; unmatched junction nucleotides: 11. The CDR3 sequence is 15 residues long. Germline CDR1 LNHNV, CDR2 YYDKDF (reference sequence). As DNA, the CDR3 is TGTGCCACCCTGGGACAGTCCGGACAAAACTATGGCTACACCTTC. It is translated as CATLGQSGQNYGYTF.

The V call is TRBV9, the J call TRBJ2-1; no reliable D call. CDR1 is SGDLS and CDR2 is YYNGEE in the germline V gene. This CDR3 region has 16 residues. Trimming took off 0 bases at V and 2 bases at J, with 12 bases between the two ends. CDR3 residues: CASSVEALTAYNEQFF. The CDR3 DNA reads as TGTGCCAGCAGCGTAGAAGCCCTCACGGCCTACAATGAGCAGTTCTTC.

This rearrangement joins TRBV5-4 to TRBJ2-7, with a weak D call TRBD2 (6 bases). CDR3 length equals 16 residues. Looked up from germline, CDR1 is SGHNT and CDR2 is YYREEE (reference sequence). V was cut by 5 bases and J by 3 bases, with 21 bases left in between. The chain's CDR3 is CASSPGGAGFNYEQYF. In nucleotides, the CDR3 is TGTGCCAGCAGTCCGGGTGGGGCGGGGTTCAACTACGAGCAGTACTTC.

This rearrangement joins TRBV5-1 to TRBJ1-1; D remains unclear. The CDR3 is made up of 15 amino acids. Trimming stripped 0 bases from V and 3 bases from J, with 12 bases between. Germline CDR1 SGHRS, CDR2 YFSETQ. The CDR3 loop is CASSLATGVDTEAFF. The CDR3 DNA sequence: TGCGCCAGCAGCTTGGCCACGGGAGTTGACACTGAAGCTTTCTTT.

The J gene is TRBJ2-1, the V gene TRBV2; 7 bases agree with TRBD1. The CDR3 extends over 15 amino acids. Per germline, CDR1 SNHLY and CDR2 FYNNEI. V lost 5 bases, J lost 2 bases, and 6 bases stayed unmatched. CDR3 coding DNA: TGTGCCAGCAGTACCACAGGGGACCCCTACAATGAGCAGTTCTTC. It yields the protein CASSTTGDPYNEQFF.